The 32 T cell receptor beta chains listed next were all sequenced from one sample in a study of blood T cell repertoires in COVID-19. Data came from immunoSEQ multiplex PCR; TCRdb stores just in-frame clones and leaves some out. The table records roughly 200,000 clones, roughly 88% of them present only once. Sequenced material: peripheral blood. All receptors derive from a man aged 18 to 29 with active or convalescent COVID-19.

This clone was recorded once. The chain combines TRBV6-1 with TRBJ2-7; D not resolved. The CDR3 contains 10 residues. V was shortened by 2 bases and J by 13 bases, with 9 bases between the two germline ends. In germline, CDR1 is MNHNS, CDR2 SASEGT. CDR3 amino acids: CASSESRPYF. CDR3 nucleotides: TGTGCCAGCAGTGAATCTAGGCCCTACTTC.

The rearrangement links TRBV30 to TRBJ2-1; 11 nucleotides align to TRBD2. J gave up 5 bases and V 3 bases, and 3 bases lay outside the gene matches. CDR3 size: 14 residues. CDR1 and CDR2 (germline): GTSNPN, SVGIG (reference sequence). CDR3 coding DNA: TGTGCCTGGAGGGGACTAGCGGAAAACAATGAGCAGTTCTTC. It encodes CAWRGLAENNEQFF.

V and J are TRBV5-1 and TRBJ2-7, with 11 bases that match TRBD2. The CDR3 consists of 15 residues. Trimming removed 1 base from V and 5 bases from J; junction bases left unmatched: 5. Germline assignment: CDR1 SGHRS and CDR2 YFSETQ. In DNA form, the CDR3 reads TGCGCCAGCAGCTTGACTAGCGGGAGTCTCAACGAGCAGTACTTC. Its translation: CASSLTSGSLNEQYF.

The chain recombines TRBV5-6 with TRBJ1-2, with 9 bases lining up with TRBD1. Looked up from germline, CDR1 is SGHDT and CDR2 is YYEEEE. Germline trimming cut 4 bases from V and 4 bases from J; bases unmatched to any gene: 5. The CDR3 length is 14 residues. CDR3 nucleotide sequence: TGTGCCAGCAGCGTGGGGGGACAGGGCTATGGCTACACCTTC. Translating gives CASSVGGQGYGYTF.

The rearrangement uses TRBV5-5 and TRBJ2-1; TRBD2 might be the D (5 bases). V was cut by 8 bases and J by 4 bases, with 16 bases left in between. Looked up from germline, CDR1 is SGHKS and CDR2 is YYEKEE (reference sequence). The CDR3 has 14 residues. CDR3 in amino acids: CASTADVTYNEQFF. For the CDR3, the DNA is TGTGCCAGTACAGCGGACGTTACTTACAATGAGCAGTTCTTC.

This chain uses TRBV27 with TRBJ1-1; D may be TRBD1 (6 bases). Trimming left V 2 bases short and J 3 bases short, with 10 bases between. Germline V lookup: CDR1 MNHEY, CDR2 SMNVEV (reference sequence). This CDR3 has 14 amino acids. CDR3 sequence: CASSLRGLDTEAFF. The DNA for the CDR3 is TGTGCCAGCAGTTTAAGGGGGTTGGACACTGAAGCTTTCTTT.

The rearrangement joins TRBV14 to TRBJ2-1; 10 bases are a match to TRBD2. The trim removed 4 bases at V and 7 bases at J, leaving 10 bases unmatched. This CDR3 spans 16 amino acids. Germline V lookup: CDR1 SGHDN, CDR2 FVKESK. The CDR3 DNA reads TGTGCCAGCAGCCGAGATAGCGGGAGGAGGGTAAATGAGCAGTTCTTC. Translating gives CASSRDSGRRVNEQFF. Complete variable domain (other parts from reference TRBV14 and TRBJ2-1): EAGVTQFPSHSVIEKGQTVTLRCDPISGHDNLYWYRRVMGKEIKFLLHFVKESKQDESGMPNNRFLAERTGGTYSTLKVQPAELEDSGVYFCASSRDSGRRVNEQFFGPGTRLTVL.

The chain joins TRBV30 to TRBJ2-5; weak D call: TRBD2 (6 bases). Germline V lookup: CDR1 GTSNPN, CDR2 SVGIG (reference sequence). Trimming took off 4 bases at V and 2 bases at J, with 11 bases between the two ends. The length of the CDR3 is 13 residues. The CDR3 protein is CAWMSSAQETQYF. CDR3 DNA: TGTGCCTGGATGTCTAGCGCTCAAGAGACCCAGTACTTC.

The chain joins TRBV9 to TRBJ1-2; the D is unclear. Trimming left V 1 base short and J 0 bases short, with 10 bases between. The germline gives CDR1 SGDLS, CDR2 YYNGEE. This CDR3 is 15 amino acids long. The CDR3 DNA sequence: TGTGCCAGCAGCGTATCGAACTCTGCTAACTATGGCTACACCTTC. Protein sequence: CASSVSNSANYGYTF.

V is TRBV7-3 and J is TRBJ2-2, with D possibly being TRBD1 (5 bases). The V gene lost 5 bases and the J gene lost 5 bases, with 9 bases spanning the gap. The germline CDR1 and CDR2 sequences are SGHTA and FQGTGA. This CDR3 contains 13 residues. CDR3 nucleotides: TGTGCCAGCAGCGTCAGGGATACCGGGGAGCTGTTTTTT. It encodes CASSVRDTGELFF.

Here the CDR3 DNA reads TGTGCCAGTAGTATTTTTCTCTGGGCCCAAGAGACCCAGTACTTC. Translating it yields CASSIFLWAQETQYF. The rearrangement links TRBV19 to TRBJ2-5; no firm D call. This CDR3 has 15 amino acids. CDR1 and CDR2 from the germline V gene are LNHDA and SQIVND (reference sequence). Deletions cut 3 bases from V and 1 base from J, with 12 bases between.

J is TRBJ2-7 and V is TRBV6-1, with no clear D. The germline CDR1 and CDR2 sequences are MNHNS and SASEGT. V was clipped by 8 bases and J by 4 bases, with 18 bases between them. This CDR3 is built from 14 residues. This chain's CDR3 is CASHGGSTLYEQYF. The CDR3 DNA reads TGTGCCAGCCACGGCGGCAGTACTCTATACGAGCAGTACTTC.

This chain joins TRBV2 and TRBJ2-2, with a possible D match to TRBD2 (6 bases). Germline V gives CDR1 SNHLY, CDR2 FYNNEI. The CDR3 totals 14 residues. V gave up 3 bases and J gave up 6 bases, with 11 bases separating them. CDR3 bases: TGTGCCAGCAGTGAGGCGACTAGAGCCGGGGAGCTGTTTTTT. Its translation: CASSEATRAGELFF.

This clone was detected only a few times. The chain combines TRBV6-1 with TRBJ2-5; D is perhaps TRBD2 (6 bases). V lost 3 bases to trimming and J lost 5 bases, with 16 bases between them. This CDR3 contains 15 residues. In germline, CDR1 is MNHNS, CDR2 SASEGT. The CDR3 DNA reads TGTGCCAGCAGTGAGGCGTTATTTGGAGGGGAGACCCAGTACTTC. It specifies CASSEALFGGETQYF.

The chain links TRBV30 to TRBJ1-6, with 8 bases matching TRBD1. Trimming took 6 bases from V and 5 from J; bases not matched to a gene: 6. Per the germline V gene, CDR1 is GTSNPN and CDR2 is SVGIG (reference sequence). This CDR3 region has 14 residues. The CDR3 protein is CACRQGLNNSPLHF. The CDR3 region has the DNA TGTGCCTGTCGACAGGGGCTGAATAATTCACCCCTCCACTTT.

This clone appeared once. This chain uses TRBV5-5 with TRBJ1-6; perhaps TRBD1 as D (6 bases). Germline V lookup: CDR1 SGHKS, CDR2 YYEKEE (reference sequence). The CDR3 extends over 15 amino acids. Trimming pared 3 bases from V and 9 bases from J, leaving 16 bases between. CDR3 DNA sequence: TGTGCCAGCAGCTCGACACAGGGCAGGGGTTCACCCCTCCACTTT. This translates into CASSSTQGRGSPLHF.

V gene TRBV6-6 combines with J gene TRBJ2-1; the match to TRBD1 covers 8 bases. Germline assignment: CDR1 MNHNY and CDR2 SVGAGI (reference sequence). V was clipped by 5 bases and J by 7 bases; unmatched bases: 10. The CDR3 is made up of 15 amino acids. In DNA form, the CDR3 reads TGTGCCAGCAGTCCATCAGGGGGCTTTCGGAATGAGCAGTTCTTC. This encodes CASSPSGGFRNEQFF.

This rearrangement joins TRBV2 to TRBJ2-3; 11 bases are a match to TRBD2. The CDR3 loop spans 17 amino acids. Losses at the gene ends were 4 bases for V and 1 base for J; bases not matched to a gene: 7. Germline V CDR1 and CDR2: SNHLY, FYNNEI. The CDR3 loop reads CASSGGILAGGTDTQYF. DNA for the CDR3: TGTGCCAGCAGTGGAGGAATACTAGCGGGAGGCACAGATACGCAGTATTTT.

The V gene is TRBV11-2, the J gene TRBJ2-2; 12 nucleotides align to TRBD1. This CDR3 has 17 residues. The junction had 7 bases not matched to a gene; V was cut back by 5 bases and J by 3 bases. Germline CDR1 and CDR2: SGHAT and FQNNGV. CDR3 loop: CASSIGTGGVDTGELFF. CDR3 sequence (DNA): TGTGCCAGCAGCATCGGGACAGGGGGCGTCGACACCGGGGAGCTGTTTTTT.

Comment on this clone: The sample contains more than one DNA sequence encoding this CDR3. The CDR3 loop reads CAWSGTASNQPQHF. The CDR3 DNA sequence: TGTGCCTGGAGCGGGACAGCCAGCAATCAGCCCCAGCATTTT. The V call is TRBV30, the J call TRBJ1-5; the match to TRBD1 covers 7 bases. Trimming removed 3 bases from V and 1 base from J; junction bases left unmatched: 3. The CDR3 sequence is 14 residues long. Germline assignment: CDR1 GTSNPN and CDR2 SVGIG (reference sequence).

CDR3 residues: CASSVTTYRTDTQYF. CDR3 sequence (DNA): TGTGCCAGCAGCGTAACCACCTACCGCACAGATACGCAGTATTTT. The V gene is TRBV9, the J gene TRBJ2-3; D unresolved. The CDR3 runs 15 residues. Germline V gene sequence: CDR1 SGDLS, CDR2 YYNGEE. V lost 1 base and J lost 1, with 10 bases in between.

The CDR3 is CASSPWQGDYGYTF. The CDR3 nucleotides are TGCGCCAGCAGCCCCTGGCAGGGCGACTATGGCTACACCTTC. The rearrangement uses TRBV5-1 and TRBJ1-2; possibly TRBD1 for D (5 bases). Germline CDR1 and CDR2: SGHRS and YFSETQ. The CDR3 spans 14 residues. Trimming cost V 4 bases and J 3 bases, with 13 bases left between them. The variable domain in full, with the rest retrieved from reference TRBV5-1 and TRBJ1-2, is KAGVTQTPRYLIKTRGQQVTLSCSPISGHRSVSWYQQTPGQGLQFLFEYFSETQRNKGNFPGRFSGRQFSNSRSEMNVSTLELGDSALYLCASSPWQGDYGYTFGSGTRLTVV.

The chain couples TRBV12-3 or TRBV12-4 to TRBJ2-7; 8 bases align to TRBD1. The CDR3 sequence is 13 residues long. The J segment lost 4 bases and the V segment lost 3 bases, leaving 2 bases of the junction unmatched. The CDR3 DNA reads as TGTGCCAGCAGTTTGGGACAGGTGTACGAGCAGTACTTC. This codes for CASSLGQVYEQYF.

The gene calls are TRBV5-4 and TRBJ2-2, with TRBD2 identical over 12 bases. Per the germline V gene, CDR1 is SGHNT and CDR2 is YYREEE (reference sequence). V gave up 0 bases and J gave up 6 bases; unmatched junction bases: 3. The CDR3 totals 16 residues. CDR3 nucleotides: TGTGCCAGCAGCTTGGGACTAGCGGGAGAGGCCGGGGAGCTGTTTTTT. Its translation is CASSLGLAGEAGELFF.

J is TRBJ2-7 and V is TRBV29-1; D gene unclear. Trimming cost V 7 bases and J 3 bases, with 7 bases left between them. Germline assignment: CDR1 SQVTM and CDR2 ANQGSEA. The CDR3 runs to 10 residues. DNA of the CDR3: TGCAGCGCCGCGGACTACGAGCAGTACTTC. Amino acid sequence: CSAADYEQYF.

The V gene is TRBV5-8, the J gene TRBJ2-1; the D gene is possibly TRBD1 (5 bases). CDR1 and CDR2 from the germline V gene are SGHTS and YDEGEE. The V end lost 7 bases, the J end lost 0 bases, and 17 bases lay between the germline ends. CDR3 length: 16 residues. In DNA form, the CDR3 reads TGTGCCAGCCTTCATGGGGCCCCGAGCTCCTACAATGAGCAGTTCTTC. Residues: CASLHGAPSSYNEQFF.

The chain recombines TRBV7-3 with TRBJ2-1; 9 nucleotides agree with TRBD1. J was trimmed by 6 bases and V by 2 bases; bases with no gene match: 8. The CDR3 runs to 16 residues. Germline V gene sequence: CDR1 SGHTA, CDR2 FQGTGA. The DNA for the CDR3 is TGTGCCAGCAGCTTAGTTCCGGACAGGGGTTCCAATGAGCAGTTCTTC. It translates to CASSLVPDRGSNEQFF.

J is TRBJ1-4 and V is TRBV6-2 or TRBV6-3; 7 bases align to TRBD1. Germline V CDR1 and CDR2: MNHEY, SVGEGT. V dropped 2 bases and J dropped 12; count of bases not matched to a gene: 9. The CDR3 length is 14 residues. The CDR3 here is CASSYDRVVGELFF. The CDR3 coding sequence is TGTGCCAGCAGTTACGACAGGGTAGTTGGAGAACTGTTTTTT.

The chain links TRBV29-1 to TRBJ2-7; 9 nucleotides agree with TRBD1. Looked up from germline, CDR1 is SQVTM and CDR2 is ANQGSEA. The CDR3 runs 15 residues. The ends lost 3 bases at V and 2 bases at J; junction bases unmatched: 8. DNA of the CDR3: TGCAGCGTTGATCGAGGGACAGGGATCACCTACGAGCAGTACTTC. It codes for CSVDRGTGITYEQYF.

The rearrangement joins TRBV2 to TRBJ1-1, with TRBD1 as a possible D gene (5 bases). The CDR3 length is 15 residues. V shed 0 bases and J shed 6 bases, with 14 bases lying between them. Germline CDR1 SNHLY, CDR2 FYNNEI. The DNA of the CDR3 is TGTGCCAGCAGTGAAGCGGGGGGTCGGGGCCCTGAAGCTTTCTTT. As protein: CASSEAGGRGPEAFF.

The CDR3 nucleotides are TGTGCCAGCAGCTTAGGGGGACTGGAGTCGTATGAGCAGTTCTTC. Translating gives CASSLGGLESYEQFF. V gene TRBV7-9 combines with J gene TRBJ2-1; D perhaps matches TRBD2 (6 bases). V was trimmed by 1 base and J by 8 bases, leaving 15 bases between them. The CDR3 loop spans 15 amino acids. The germline V gene encodes CDR1 SEHNR and CDR2 FQNEAQ (reference sequence).

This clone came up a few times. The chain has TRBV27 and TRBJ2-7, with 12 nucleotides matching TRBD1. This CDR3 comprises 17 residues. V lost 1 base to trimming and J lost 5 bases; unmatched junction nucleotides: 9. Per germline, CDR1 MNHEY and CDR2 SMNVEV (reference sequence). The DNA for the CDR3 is TGTGCCAGCAGTTTATTGGGACAGGGGGCGCTTGGGAACGAGCAGTACTTC. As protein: CASSLLGQGALGNEQYF.